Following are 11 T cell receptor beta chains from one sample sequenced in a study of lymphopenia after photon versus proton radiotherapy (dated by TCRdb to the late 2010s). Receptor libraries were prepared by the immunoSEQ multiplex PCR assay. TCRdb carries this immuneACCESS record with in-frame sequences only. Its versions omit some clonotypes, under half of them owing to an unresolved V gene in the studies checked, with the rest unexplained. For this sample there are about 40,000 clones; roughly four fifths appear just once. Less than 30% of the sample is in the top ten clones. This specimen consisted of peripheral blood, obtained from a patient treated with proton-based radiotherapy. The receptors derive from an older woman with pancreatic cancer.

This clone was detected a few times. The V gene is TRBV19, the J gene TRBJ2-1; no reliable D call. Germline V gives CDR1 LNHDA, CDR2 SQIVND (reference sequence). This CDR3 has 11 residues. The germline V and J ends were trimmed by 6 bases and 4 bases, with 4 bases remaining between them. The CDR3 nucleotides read TGTGCCAGTAGGGATTACAATGAGCAGTTCTTC. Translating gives CASRDYNEQFF.

Written as DNA, the CDR3 is TGTGCCAGCCGGACCAGCCCTGGGCCAGATACGCAGTATTTT. Protein sequence: CASRTSPGPDTQYF. This rearrangement joins TRBV2 to TRBJ2-3, with D unclear. The ends were cut back, 8 bases at V and 4 bases at J, with 16 bases in the middle. CDR1 and CDR2 from the germline V gene are SNHLY and FYNNEI. This CDR3 has 14 amino acids.

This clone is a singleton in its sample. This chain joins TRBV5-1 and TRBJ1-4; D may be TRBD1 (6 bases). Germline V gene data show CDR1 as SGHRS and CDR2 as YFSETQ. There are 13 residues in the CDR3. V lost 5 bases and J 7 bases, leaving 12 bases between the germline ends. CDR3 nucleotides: TGCGCCAGCAGAGAGGGGGATGGTGAAAAACTGTTTTTT. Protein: CASREGDGEKLFF.

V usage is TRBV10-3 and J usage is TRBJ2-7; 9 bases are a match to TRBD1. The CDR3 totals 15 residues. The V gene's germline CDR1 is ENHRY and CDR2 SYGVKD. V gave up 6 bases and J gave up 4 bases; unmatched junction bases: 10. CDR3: CAIRPLTGGPYEQYF. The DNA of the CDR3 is TGTGCCATCAGGCCCTTGACAGGGGGTCCGTACGAGCAGTACTTC.

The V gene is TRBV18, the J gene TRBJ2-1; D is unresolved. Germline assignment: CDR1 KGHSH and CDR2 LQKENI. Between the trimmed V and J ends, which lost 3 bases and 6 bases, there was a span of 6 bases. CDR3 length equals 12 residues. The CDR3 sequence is CASSPIFNEQFF. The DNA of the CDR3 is TGTGCCAGCTCACCGATATTCAATGAGCAGTTCTTC.

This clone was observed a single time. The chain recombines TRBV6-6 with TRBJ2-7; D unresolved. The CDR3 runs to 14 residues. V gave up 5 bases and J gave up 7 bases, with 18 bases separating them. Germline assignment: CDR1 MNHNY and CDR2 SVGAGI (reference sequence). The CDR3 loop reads CASSPHPEVGEQYF. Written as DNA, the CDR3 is TGTGCCAGCAGTCCGCATCCTGAAGTCGGGGAGCAGTACTTC.

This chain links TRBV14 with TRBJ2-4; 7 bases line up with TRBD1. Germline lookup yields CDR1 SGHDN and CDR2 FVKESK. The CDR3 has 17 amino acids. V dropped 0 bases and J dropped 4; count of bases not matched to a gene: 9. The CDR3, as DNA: TGTGCCAGCAGCCAAGATCCACTGACAGGGACAAAAAACATTCAGTACTTC. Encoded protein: CASSQDPLTGTKNIQYF. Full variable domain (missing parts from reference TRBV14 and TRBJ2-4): EAGVTQFPSHSVIEKGQTVTLRCDPISGHDNLYWYRRVMGKEIKFLLHFVKESKQDESGMPNNRFLAERTGGTYSTLKVQPAELEDSGVYFCASSQDPLTGTKNIQYFGAGTRLSVL.

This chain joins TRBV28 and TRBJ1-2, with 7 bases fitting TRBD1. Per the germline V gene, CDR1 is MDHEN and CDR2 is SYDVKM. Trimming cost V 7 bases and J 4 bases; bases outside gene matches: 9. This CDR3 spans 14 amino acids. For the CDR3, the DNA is TGTGCCAGCACCCAAAGGGGACAGAGCTATGGCTACACCTTC. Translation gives CASTQRGQSYGYTF.

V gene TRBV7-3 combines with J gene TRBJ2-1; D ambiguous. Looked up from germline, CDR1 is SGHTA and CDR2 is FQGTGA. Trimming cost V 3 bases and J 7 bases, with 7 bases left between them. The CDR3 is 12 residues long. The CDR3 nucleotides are TGTGCCAGCAGCTTTCCCGGTAATGAGCAGTTCTTC. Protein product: CASSFPGNEQFF.

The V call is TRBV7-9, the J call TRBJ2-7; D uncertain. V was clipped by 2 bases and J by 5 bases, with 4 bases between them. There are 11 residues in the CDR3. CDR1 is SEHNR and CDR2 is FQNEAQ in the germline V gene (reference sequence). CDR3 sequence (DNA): TGTGCCAGCAGCTTAACCAACGAGCAGTACTTC. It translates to CASSLTNEQYF.

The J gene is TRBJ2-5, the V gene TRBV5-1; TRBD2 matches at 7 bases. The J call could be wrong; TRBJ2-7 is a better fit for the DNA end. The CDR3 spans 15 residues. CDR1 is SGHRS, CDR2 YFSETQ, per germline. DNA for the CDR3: TGCGCCAGCAGCTTGGAGCGGGGAGGGGTATACGAGCAGTACTTC. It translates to CASSLERGGVYEQYF.